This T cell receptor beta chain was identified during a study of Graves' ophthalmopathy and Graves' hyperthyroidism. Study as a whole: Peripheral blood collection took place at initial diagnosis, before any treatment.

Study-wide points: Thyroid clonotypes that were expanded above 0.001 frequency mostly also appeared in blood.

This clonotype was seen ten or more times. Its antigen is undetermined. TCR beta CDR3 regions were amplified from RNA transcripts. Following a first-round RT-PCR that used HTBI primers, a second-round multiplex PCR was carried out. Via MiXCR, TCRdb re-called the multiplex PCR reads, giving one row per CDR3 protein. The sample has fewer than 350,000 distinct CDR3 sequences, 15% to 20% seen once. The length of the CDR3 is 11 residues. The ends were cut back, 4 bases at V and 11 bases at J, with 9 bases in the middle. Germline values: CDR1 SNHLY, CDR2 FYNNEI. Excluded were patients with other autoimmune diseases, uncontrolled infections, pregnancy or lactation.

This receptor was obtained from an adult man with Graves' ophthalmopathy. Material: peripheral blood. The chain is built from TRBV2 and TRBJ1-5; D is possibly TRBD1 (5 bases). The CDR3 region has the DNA TGTGCCAGCAGTGTTGCGGGGGCCCAGCATTTT. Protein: CASSVAGAQHF.